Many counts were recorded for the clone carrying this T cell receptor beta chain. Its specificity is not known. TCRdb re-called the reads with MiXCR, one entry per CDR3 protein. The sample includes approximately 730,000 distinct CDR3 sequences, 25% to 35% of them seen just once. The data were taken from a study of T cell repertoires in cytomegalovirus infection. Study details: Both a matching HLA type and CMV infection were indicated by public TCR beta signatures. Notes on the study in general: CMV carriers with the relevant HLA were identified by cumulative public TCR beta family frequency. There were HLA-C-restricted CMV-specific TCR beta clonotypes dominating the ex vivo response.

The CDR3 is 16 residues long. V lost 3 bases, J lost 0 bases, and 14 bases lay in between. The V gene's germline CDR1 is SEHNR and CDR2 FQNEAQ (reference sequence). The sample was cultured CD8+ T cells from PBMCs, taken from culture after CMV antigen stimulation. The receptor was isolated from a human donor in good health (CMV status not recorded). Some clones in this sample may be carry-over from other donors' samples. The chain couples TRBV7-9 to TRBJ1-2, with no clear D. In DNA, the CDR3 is TGTGCCAGCAGCTTGTCAACGGAGGATCCTAACTATGGCTACACCTTC. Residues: CASSLSTEDPNYGYTF.